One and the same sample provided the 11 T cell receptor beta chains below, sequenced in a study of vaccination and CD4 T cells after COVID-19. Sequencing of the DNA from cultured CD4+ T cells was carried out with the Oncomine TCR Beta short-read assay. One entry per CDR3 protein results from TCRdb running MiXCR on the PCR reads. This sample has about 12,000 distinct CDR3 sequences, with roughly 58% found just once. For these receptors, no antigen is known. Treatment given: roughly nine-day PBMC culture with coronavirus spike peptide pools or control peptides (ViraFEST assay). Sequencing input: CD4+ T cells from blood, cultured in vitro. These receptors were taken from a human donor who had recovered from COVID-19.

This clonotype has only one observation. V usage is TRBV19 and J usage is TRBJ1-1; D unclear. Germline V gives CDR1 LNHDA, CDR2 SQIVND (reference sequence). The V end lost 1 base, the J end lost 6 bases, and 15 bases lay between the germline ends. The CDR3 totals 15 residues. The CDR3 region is CASSIGGWRSSEAFF. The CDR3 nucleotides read TGTGCCAGTAGTATAGGCGGGTGGAGGTCCTCTGAAGCTTTCTTT.

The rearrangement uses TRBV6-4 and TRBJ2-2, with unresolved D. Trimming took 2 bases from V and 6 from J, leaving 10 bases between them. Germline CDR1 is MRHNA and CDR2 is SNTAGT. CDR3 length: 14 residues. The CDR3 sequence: CASSDIDGAGELFF. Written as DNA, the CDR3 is TGTGCCAGCAGTGACATTGATGGGGCCGGGGAGCTGTTTTTT.

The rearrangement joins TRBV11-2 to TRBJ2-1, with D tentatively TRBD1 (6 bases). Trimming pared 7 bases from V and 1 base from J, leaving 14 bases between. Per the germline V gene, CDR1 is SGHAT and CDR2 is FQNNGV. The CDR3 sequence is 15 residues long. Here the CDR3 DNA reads TGTGCCAGCAACTTTATAAGGGGGTCCTACAATGAGCAGTTCTTC. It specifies CASNFIRGSYNEQFF.

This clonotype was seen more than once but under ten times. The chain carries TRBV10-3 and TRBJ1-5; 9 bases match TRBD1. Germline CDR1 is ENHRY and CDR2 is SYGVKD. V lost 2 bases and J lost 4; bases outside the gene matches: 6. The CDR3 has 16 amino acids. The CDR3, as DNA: TGTGCCATCAGTGAGAGGGGACAGGGTATGAATCAGCCCCAGCATTTT. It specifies CAISERGQGMNQPQHF.

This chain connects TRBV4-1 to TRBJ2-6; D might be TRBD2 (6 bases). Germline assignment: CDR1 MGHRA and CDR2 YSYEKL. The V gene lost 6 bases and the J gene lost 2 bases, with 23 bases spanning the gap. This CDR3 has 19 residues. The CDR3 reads CASRASFRDLRAGANVLTF. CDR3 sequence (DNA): TGCGCCAGCAGGGCTTCTTTCCGGGACTTGAGGGCTGGGGCCAACGTCCTGACTTTC.

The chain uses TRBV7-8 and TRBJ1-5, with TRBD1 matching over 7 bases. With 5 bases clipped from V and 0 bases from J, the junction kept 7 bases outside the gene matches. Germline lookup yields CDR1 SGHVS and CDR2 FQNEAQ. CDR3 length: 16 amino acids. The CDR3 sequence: CASSPQTGTSNQPQHF. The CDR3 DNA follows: TGTGCCAGCAGCCCTCAGACAGGGACTAGCAATCAGCCCCAGCATTTT.

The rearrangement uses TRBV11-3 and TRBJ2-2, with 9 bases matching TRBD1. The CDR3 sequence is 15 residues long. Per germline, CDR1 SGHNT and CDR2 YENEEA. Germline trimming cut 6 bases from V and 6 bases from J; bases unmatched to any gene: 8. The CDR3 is CASRAGTGRAGELFF. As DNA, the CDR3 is TGTGCCAGCAGGGCAGGGACAGGGAGGGCCGGGGAGCTGTTTTTT. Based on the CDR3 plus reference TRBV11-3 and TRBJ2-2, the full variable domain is EAGVVQSPRYKIIEKKQPVAFWCNPISGHNTLYWYLQNLGQGPELLIRYENEEAVDDSQLPKDRFSAERLKGVDSTLKIQPAELGDSAVYLCASRAGTGRAGELFFGEGSRLTVL.

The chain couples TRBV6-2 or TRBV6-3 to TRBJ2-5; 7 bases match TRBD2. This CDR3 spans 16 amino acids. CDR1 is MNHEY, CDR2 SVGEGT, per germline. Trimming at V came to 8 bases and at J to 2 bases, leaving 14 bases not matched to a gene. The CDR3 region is CASAERRAGRQETQYF. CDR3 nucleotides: TGTGCCAGCGCTGAGCGGCGAGCGGGGCGGCAAGAGACCCAGTACTTC.

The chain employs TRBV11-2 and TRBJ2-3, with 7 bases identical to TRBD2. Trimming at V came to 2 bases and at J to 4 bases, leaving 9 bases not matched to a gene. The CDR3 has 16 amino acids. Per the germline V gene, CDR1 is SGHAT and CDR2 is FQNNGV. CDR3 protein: CASSLLAGVAADTQYF. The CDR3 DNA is TGTGCCAGCAGCTTACTCGCGGGAGTCGCGGCAGATACGCAGTATTTT.

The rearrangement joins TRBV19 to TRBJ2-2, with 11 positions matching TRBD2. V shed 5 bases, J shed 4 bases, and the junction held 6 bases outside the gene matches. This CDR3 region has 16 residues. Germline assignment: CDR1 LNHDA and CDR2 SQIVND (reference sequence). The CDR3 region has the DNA TGTGCCAGTAGTGCAGCTAGCGGGAGGCCCACCGGGGAGCTGTTTTTT. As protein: CASSAASGRPTGELFF.

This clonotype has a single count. CDR3 residues: CASSFGQLNEQFF. DNA of the CDR3: TGTGCCAGCAGCTTTGGACAGCTCAATGAGCAGTTCTTC. The V and J genes are TRBV11-3 and TRBJ2-1; possible D gene TRBD1, 6 bases. The V gene lost 3 bases and the J gene lost 6 bases, with 9 bases spanning the gap. The CDR3 runs to 13 residues. Per germline, CDR1 SGHNT and CDR2 YENEEA.